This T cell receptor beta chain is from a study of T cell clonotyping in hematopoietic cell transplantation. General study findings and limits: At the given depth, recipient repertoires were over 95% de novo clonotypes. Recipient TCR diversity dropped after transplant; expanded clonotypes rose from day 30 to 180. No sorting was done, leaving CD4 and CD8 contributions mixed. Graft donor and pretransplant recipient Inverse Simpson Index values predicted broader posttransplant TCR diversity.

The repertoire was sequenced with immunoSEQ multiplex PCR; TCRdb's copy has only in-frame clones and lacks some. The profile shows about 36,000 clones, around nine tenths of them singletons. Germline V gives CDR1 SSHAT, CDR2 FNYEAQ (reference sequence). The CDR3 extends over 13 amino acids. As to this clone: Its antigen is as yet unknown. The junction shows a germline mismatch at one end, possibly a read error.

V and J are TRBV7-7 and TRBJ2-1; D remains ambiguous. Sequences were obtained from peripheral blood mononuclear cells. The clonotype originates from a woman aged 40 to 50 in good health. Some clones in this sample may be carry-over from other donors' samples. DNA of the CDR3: TGTGCTAGCAGCTTACTGACCTGGACGGAGCAGTTCTTC. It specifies CASSLLTWTEQFF.